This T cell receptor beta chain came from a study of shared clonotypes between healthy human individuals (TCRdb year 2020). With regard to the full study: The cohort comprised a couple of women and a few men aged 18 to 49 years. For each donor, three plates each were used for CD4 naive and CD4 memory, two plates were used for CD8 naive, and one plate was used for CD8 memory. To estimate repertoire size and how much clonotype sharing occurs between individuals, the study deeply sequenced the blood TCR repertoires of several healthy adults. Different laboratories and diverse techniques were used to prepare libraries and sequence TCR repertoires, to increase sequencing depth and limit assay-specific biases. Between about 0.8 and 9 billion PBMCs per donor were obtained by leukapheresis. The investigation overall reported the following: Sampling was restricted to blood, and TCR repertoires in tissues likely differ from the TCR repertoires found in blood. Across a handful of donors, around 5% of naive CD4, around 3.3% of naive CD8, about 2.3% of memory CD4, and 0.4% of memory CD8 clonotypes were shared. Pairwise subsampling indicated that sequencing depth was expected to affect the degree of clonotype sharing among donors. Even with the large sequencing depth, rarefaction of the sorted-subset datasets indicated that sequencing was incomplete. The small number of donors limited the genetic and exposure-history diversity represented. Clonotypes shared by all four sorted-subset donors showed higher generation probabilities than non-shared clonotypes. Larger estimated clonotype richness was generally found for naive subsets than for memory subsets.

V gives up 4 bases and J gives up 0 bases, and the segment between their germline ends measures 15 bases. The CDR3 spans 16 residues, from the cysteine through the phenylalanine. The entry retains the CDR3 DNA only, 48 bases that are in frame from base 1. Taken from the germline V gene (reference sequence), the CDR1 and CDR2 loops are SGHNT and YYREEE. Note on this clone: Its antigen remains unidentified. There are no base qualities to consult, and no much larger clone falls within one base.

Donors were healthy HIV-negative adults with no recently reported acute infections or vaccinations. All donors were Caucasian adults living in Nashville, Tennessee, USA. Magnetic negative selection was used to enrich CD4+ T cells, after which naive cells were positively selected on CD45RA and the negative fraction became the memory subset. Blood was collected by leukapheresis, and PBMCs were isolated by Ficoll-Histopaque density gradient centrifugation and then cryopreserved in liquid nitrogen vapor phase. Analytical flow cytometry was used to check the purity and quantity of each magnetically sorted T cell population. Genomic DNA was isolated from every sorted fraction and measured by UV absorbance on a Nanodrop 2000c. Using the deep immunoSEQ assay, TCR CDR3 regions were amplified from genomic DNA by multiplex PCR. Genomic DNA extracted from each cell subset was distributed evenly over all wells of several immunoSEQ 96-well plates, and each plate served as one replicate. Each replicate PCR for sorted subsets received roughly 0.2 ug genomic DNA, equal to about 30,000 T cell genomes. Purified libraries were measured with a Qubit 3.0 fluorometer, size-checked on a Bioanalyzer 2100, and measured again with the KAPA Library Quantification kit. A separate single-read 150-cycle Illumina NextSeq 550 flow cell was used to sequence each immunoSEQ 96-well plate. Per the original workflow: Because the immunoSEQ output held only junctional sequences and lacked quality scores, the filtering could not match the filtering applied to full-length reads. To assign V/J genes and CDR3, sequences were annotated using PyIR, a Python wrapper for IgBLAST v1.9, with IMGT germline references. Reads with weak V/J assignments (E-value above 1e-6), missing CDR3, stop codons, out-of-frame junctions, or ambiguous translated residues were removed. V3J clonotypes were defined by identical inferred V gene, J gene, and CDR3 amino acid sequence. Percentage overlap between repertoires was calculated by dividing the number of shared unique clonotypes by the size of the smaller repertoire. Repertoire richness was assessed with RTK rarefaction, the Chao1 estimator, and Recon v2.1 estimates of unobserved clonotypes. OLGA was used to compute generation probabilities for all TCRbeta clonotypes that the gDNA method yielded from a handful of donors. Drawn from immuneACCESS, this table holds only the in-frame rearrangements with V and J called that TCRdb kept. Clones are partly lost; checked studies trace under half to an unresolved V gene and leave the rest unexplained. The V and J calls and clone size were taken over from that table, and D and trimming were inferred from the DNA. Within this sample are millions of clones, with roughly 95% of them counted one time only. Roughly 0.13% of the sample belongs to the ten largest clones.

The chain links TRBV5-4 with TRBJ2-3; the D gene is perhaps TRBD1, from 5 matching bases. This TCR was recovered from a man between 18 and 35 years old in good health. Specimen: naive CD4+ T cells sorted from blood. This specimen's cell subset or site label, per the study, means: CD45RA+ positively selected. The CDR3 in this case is CASSQGARSSTDTQYF. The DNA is TGTGCCAGCAGCCAAGGGGCTAGATCTAGCACAGATACGCAGTATTTT.